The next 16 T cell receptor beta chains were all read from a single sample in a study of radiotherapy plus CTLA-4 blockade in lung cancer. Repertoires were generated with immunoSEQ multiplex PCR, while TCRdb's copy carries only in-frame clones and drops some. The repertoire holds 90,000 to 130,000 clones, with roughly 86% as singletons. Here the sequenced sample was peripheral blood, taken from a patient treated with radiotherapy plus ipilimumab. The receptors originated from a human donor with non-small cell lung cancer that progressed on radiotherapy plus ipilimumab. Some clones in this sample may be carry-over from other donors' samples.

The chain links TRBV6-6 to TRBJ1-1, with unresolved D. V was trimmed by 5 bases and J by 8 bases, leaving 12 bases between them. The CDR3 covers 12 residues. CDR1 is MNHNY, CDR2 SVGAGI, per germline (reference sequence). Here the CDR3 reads CASSPPGEEAFF. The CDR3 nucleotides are TGTGCCAGCAGTCCCCCTGGGGAAGAAGCTTTCTTT.

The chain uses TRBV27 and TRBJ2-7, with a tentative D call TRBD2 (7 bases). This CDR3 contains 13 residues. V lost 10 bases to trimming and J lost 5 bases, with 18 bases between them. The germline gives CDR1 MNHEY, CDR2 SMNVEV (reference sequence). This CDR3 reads CATRLSGGHEQYF. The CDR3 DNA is TGTGCCACCAGGTTGTCGGGGGGCCACGAGCAGTACTTC.

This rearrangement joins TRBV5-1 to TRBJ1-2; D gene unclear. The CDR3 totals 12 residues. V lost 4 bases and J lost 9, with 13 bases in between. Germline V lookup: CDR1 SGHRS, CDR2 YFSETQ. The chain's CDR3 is CASSPDTSRYTF. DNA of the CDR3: TGCGCCAGCAGCCCCGACACCAGCCGCTACACCTTC.

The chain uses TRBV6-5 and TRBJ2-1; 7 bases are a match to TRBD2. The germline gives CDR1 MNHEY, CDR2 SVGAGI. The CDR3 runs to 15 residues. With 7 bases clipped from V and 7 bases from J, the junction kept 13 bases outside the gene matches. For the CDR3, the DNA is TGTGCCAGCACCCCGCATGTGGGAGGGGTTAATGAGCAGTTCTTC. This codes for CASTPHVGGVNEQFF.

The CDR3 protein is CASSPSGQLFDTQYF. The CDR3 coding sequence is TGTGCCAGCAGCCCTAGTGGTCAGCTGTTTGATACGCAGTATTTT. The chain uses TRBV7-2 and TRBJ2-3; no definite D call. The germline gives CDR1 SGHTA, CDR2 FQGNSA. V lost 5 bases, J lost 6 bases, and 18 bases lay in between. This CDR3 has 15 amino acids.

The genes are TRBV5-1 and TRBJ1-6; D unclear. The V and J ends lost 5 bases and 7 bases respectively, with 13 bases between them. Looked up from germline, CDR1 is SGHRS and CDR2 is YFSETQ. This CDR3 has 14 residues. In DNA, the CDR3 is TGCGCCAGCAGTCAAGACACTTCCAATTCACCCCTCCACTTT. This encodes CASSQDTSNSPLHF.

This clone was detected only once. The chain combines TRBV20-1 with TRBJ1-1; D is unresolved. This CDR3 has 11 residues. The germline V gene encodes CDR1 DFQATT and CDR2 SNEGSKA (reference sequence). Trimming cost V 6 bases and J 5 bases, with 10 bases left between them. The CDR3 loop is CSAARFTEAFF. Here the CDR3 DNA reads TGCAGTGCAGCCCGCTTTACTGAAGCTTTCTTT.

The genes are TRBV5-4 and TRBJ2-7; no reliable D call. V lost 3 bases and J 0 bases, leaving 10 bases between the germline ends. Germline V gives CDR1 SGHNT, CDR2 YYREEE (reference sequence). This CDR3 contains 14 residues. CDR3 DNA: TGTGCCAGCAGCTCCTCTAGGTTCTCCTACGAGCAGTACTTC. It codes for CASSSSRFSYEQYF.

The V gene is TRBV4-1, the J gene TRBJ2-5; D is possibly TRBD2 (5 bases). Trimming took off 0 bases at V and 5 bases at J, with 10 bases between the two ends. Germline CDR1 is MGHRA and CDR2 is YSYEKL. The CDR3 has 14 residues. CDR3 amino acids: CASSQEVRGETQYF. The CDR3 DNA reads TGCGCCAGCAGCCAAGAAGTAAGAGGGGAGACCCAGTACTTC.

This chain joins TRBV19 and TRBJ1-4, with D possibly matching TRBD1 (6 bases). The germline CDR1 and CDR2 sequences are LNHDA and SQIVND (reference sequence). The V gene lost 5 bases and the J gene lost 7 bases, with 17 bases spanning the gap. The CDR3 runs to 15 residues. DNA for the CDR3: TGTGCCAGTAGTCGGTCGGGGGGCGGTTTTGAAAAACTGTTTTTT. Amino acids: CASSRSGGGFEKLFF.

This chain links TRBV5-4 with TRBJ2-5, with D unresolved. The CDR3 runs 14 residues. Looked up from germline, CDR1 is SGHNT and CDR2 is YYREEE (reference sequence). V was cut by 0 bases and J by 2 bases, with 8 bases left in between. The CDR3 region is CASSLGLIQETQYF. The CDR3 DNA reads TGTGCCAGCAGCTTGGGTCTGATACAAGAGACCCAGTACTTC.

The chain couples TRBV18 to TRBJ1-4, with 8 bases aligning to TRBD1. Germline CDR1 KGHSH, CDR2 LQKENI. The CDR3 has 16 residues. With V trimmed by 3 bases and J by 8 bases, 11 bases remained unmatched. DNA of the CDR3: TGTGCCAGCTCACCTTCGCTACCAGGGGGCGGCGAAAAACTGTTTTTT. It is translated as CASSPSLPGGGEKLFF.

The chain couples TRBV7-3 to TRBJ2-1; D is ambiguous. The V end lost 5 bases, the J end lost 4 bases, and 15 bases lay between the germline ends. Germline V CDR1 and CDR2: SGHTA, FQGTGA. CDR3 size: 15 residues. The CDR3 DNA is TGTGCCAGCAGCATTACCCCGTCAGCTTACAATGAGCAGTTCTTC. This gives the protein CASSITPSAYNEQFF.

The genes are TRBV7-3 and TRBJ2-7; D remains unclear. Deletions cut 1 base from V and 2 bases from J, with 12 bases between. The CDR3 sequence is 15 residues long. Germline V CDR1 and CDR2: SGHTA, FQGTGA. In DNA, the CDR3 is TGTGCCAGCAGCTTAATGGGGTCACCTACCTACGAGCAGTACTTC. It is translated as CASSLMGSPTYEQYF.

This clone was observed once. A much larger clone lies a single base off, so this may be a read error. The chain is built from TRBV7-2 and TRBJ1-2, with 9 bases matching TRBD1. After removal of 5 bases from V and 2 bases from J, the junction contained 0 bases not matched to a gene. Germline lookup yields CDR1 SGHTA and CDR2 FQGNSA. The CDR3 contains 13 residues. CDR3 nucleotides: TGTGCCAGCAGCACAGGGGGCAACTATGGCTACACCTTC. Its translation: CASSTGGNYGYTF.

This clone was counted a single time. The CDR3 DNA sequence: TGTGCCAGCAGCTTAATTTTGGGGGGCGTCTATGGCTACACCTTC. Translating it yields CASSLILGGVYGYTF. The chain joins TRBV7-8 to TRBJ1-2, with D possibly TRBD1 on 6 matching bases. Germline V gene lookup returns CDR1 SGHVS and CDR2 FQNEAQ. V lost 2 bases to trimming and J lost 4 bases, with 14 bases between them. This CDR3 has 15 amino acids.